Listed below are T cell receptor beta chains from one sample, sequenced in a study of cytomegalovirus exposure and HLA in healthy donors. Sequencing used immunoSEQ multiplex PCR; TCRdb keeps in-frame clones, though not all of them. The sample lists 100,000 to 130,000 clones; around 77% were seen once. Material for sequencing was PBMCs. Receptors were obtained from a male donor in good health and CMV-seronegative. CDR3s include the opening cysteine and the closing phenylalanine or tryptophan. D genes are given only for firm matches. The size of a clone is reported for some rows only, either as once, few or many, or as a class for expanded clones.

NA,17,TRBV6-1,TRBJ1-5,NA,TGTGCCAGCAGTGAAAGGGGTTGGGGGGACGCATATCAGCCCCAGCATTTT,CASSERGWGDAYQPQHF
NA,12,TRBV7-3,TRBJ2-7,NA,TGTGCCAGCAGCCAAGATAACGGGGAGCAGTACTTC,CASSQDNGEQYF
TRBD2,15,TRBV6-5,TRBJ2-7,NA,TGTGCCAGCAGTGGGCTGGCGGGAGTCACCTACGAGCAGTACTTC,CASSGLAGVTYEQYF
TRBD1,15,TRBV2,TRBJ1-4,few,TGTGCCAGCAGTGGTACAGGGGGCAGTAGAGAAAAACTGTTTTTT,CASSGTGGSREKLFF
TRBD2,13,TRBV27,TRBJ2-5,NA,TGTGCCAGCACTAGCGGGAGGGAAGAGACCCAGTACTTC,CASTSGREETQYF
TRBD2,16,TRBV11-3,TRBJ2-3,NA,TGTGCCAGCAGCTTAGCCACTAGCGTGAGCACAGATACGCAGTATTTT,CASSLATSVSTDTQYF
NA,14,TRBV28,TRBJ2-7,NA,TGTGCCAGCAGTTCCCCGGGACTCGACTACGAGCAGTACTTC,CASSSPGLDYEQYF
NA,16,TRBV14,TRBJ1-1,NA,TGTGCCAGCAGCCAAGGGACAGATCTCATGAACACTGAAGCTTTCTTT,CASSQGTDLMNTEAFF
TRBD1,14,TRBV27,TRBJ1-2,NA,TGTGCCAGCAGTCCCCGGGGGACAGACTATGGCTACACCTTC,CASSPRGTDYGYTF
NA,14,TRBV18,TRBJ1-4,NA,TGTGCCAGCTCACCCCAGGGGATTGATGAAAAACTGTTTTTT,CASSPQGIDEKLFF
TRBD1,15,TRBV12-5,TRBJ2-7,few,TGTGCTAGTGGCCTGGAGAGGGGACAGTGGTACGAGCAGTACTTC,CASGLERGQWYEQYF
TRBD2,14,TRBV6-5,TRBJ2-3,NA,TGTGCCAGCAGTAGCGGGAGACCGACAGATACGCAGTATTTT,CASSSGRPTDTQYF
TRBD2,17,TRBV5-4,TRBJ2-5,NA,TGTGCCAGCACCGGGACTAGCGGGAGGGCCATTGTGGAGACCCAGTACTTC,CASTGTSGRAIVETQYF
TRBD1,14,TRBV5-1,TRBJ1-5,NA,TGCGCCAGCAGCTTGGACAGGGGGGATCAGCCCCAGCATTTT,CASSLDRGDQPQHF
TRBD1,14,TRBV7-2,TRBJ2-1,NA,TGTGCCAGCAGACGGGACAGTGGATTCAATGAGCAGTTCTTC,CASRRDSGFNEQFF
NA,14,TRBV27,TRBJ2-7,NA,TGTGCCAGCAGTGCGCGGGACTTCTCCTACGAGCAGTACTTC,CASSARDFSYEQYF
TRBD1,18,TRBV5-1,TRBJ2-6,few,TGCGCCAGCAGCCCGCCCCCGGGACAGACCTCTGGGGCCAACGTCCTGACTTTC,CASSPPPGQTSGANVLTF
TRBD1,16,TRBV19,TRBJ2-7,NA,TGTGCCAGTAGTATAGCCAACAGGGGTTTGCCCTACGAGCAGTACTTC,CASSIANRGLPYEQYF
NA,16,TRBV6-5,TRBJ1-3,NA,TGTGCCAGCAGTTACACCTCCGCGGCGACTGGAAACACCATATATTTT,CASSYTSAATGNTIYF
TRBD1,16,TRBV28,TRBJ2-3,once,TGTGCCAGCAGTTACGGACAGGGGGTAGGGGCAGATACGCAGTATTTT,CASSYGQGVGADTQYF
TRBD2,14,TRBV6-6,TRBJ2-3,NA,TGTGCCAGCAGGGTAGCGGGGAACACAGATACGCAGTATTTT,CASRVAGNTDTQYF
NA,15,TRBV5-1,TRBJ1-3,few,TGCGCCAGCAGCCTAGACAGTACCTCTGGAAACACCATATATTTT,CASSLDSTSGNTIYF
TRBD1,15,TRBV5-4,TRBJ1-3,NA,TGTGCCAGCAGCCATCCCGGGACAGAAGGAAACACCATATATTTT,CASSHPGTEGNTIYF
TRBD2,15,TRBV4-2,TRBJ2-1,NA,TGTGCCAGCAGCCAAACCGTTAGCGGGAGCGGGGAGCAGTTCTTC,CASSQTVSGSGEQFF
NA,13,TRBV6-5,TRBJ1-6,NA,TGTGCCAGCAGGGACTGGGATAATTCACCCCTCCACTTT,CASRDWDNSPLHF
TRBD1,16,TRBV4-2,TRBJ1-2,few,TGTGCCAGCAGCCAGATATACAGGGGGCGCGACTATGGCTACACCTTC,CASSQIYRGRDYGYTF
TRBD1,14,TRBV5-6,TRBJ1-2,NA,TGTGCCAGCAGCTTGGGGGACAGGGCCTATGGCTACACCTTC,CASSLGDRAYGYTF
NA,14,TRBV5-6,TRBJ1-2,once,TGTGCCAGCAGCTTGGGACAGCCTTTCTATGGCTACACCTTC,CASSLGQPFYGYTF
NA,19,TRBV4-1,TRBJ1-6,NA,TGCGCCAGCAGCCAAGGTCGCGGGGGCCGACCCTCCTATAATTCACCCCTCCACTTT,CASSQGRGGRPSYNSPLHF
NA,16,TRBV7-7,TRBJ2-5,NA,TGTGCCAGCAGCTTAACCGGCGGGACCTCATCCGGGACCCAGTACTTC,CASSLTGGTSSGTQYF
TRBD2,15,TRBV2,TRBJ2-1,NA,TGTGCCAGCAGTGAAGAGCGGGAGGTTTGGAATGAGCAGTTCTTC,CASSEEREVWNEQFF
NA,13,TRBV11-2,TRBJ1-1,NA,TGTGCCAGCAGCTTCGGTCCTAACACTGAAGCTTTCTTT,CASSFGPNTEAFF
NA,13,TRBV7-2,TRBJ2-1,NA,TGTGCCAGCAGCTTAGGGGCTTACAATGAGCAGTTCTTC,CASSLGAYNEQFF
NA,13,TRBV9,TRBJ2-7,NA,TGTGCCAGCAGCGTAACAGGAAACGGCGAGCAGTACTTC,CASSVTGNGEQYF
NA,12,TRBV27,TRBJ1-1,NA,TGTGCCAGCAGTTTAACAGGTACTGAAGCTTTCTTT,CASSLTGTEAFF
NA,13,TRBV5-1,TRBJ2-5,NA,TGCGCCAGCAAACCTCGCAGCCAAGAGACCCAGTACTTC,CASKPRSQETQYF
TRBD1,14,TRBV28,TRBJ2-7,NA,TGTGCCAGCAGGGACAGGGGGCAGGTCTACGAGCAGTACTTC,CASRDRGQVYEQYF
NA,13,TRBV5-6,TRBJ2-5,NA,TGTGCCAGCAGCCAATTGGCCGAAGAGACCCAGTACTTC,CASSQLAEETQYF
TRBD2,16,TRBV5-1,TRBJ2-3,NA,TGCGCCAGCAGCTTGGATGCAGCGGGAGGGTTAAATACGCAGTATTTT,CASSLDAAGGLNTQYF
TRBD1,13,TRBV29-1,TRBJ1-3,NA,TGCAGCGTTTTGACAGGGGCTGGAAACACCATATATTTT,CSVLTGAGNTIYF
NA,14,TRBV29-1,TRBJ1-1,NA,TGCAGCGTGAAAAGGACTAACCAAAACACTGAAGCTTTCTTT,CSVKRTNQNTEAFF
NA,13,TRBV30,TRBJ1-2,NA,TGTGCCTGGAGTCTACAGGGCCTCTATGGCTACACCTTC,CAWSLQGLYGYTF
NA,16,TRBV11-3,TRBJ2-5,NA,TGTGCCAGCAGCCAGAGTTGGGGGCCCGCCCAAGAGACCCAGTACTTC,CASSQSWGPAQETQYF
TRBD2,15,TRBV18,TRBJ2-3,NA,TGTGCCAGCTCGTGGGCTAGCGGGAGCACAGATACGCAGTATTTT,CASSWASGSTDTQYF
TRBD2,18,TRBV7-8,TRBJ2-1,NA,TGTGCCAGCAGCTTACGGGGACTAGCGGGTACCTTTCTCAATGAGCAGTTCTTC,CASSLRGLAGTFLNEQFF
NA,15,TRBV4-1,TRBJ2-7,few,TGCGCCAGCAGCCTTAACAGGGTGGGCTCCTACGAGCAGTACTTC,CASSLNRVGSYEQYF
NA,18,TRBV12-2,TRBJ1-1,few,TGTGCAAGTCGCTCCGAAGTCACCTGTGGGAGGGGGAACACTGAAGCTTTCTTT,CASRSEVTCGRGNTEAFF
TRBD2,16,TRBV6-6,TRBJ2-3,NA,TGTGCCAGCATAGGGGCGGCGCGGGAGGTCACAGATACGCAGTATTTT,CASIGAAREVTDTQYF
NA,16,TRBV4-1,TRBJ1-5,NA,TGCGCCAGCAGCCCTTTCCCCGGGACACAGGATCAGCCCCAGCATTTT,CASSPFPGTQDQPQHF